This T cell receptor (beta chain) was obtained from a study of T cell repertoires in cytomegalovirus infection. Study-level information: Both CMV infection and a matching HLA type were indicated by public TCR beta signatures. General study results and limits: Cumulative frequency (of public TCR beta family members) identified carriers of CMV plus the relevant HLA.

Details on this clonotype: No antigen is known for it.

CDR1 and CDR2 from the germline V gene are SGDLS and YYNGEE. The J segment lost 0 bases and the V segment lost 3 bases, leaving 10 bases of the junction unmatched. This CDR3 comprises 17 residues. From the reads, TCRdb called clonotypes with MiXCR, one entry per CDR3 protein. The sample lists some 450,000 distinct CDR3 sequences; approximately 31% were seen once. Sequenced material: PBMCs. The chain combines TRBV9 with TRBJ1-1; 8 bases align to TRBD1. This receptor was taken from a human donor in good health (CMV status not recorded). Some clones in this sample may be carry-over from other donors' samples. In DNA form, the CDR3 reads TGTGCCAGCAGCGCTTACCGGGACAGGCTCATGAACACTGAAGCTTTCTTT. Translation: CASSAYRDRLMNTEAFF.